This paragraph covers one T cell receptor beta chain sequence. The antigen this receptor binds is unknown. No qualities accompany the bases; no much larger clone lies one base away. This specimen belongs to a study of blood T cell repertoires in COVID-19 (dated by TCRdb to the early 2020s). Some background on the complete study: Collaborator samples came from the United States, Italy and Spain and covered acute and convalescent phases of COVID-19. HLA class I and class II types, where available, came from metadata supplied by the sample provider rather than from assay-based typing. Deeply sampled blood TCRbeta repertoires from subjects exposed to, actively infected with, or recovered from COVID-19 were included in the dataset. The samples were drawn from the first 160 participants of the ongoing ImmuneRACE study and from 1,254 subjects provided by 6 global collaborators. The sample metadata nearly always contained a de-identified subject ID, COVID-19 status, age in years and sex. The prospective study material was composed of cDNA or gDNA derived from T cells, B-cell-depleted T cells, or PBMCs. The repertoires were released in a freely available public database meant as a resource for research on the immune response to SARS-CoV-2.

General study outcomes and caveats: The quantity of clinical and demographic metadata differed by source and by participant and was supplied without curation.

Including the terminal cysteine and phenylalanine, the CDR3 comprises 14 residues. Here the CDR3 DNA is all that survives: 42 bases in frame from base 1. CDR1 and CDR2, looked up from the germline V gene, are SGDLS and YYNGEE. Trimming takes 7 bases from V and 0 bases from J, and the germline ends sit 12 bases apart. At one collaborating source in Seattle, patients were enrolled during active infection and were followed longitudinally through the course of disease. The collaborating institutions used their own protocols to collect whole blood in K2EDTA tubes. For TCRbeta analysis, collaborators shipped samples as frozen whole blood, isolated PBMCs, or DNA extracted from either of those sample types. The immunoSEQ Assay, a bias-controlled multiplex PCR, was used to amplify TCRbeta CDR3 regions from genomic DNA. As for the authors' bioinformatics: The number of nucleated cells in each sample was estimated by amplification of reference gene primers within the assay. To quantify the absolute abundance of each unique TCRbeta CDR3 rearrangement, sequence reads were collapsed and filtered. For each sample, productive Simpson clonality was calculated as the square root of Simpson's diversity index over productive rearrangements. The table comes from immuneACCESS by way of TCRdb, which keeps in-frame sequences with V and J called. Part of the clones is missing from these tables; in studies checked, under half for an unresolved V gene and the rest for unknown reasons. That table furnishes V, J and clone size, whereas the DNA furnished D and trimming. The sample includes 350,000 to 450,000 clones, with around 87% observed a single time. 2.3% of the sample lies in the top ten.

The sequence derives from a woman in her fifties or sixties with COVID-19, enrolled during active disease. Sequencing was carried out using peripheral blood. The rearrangement combines TRBV9 with TRBJ2-3; TRBD2 is perhaps the D gene, given 6 matching bases. The CDR3 protein: CASHGGSSTDTQYF. The DNA sequence is given as TGTGCCAGCCACGGGGGTTCAAGCACAGATACGCAGTATTTT. With the rest looked up from the reference TRBV9 and TRBJ2-3 genes rather than sequenced, the full variable domain is DSGVTQTPKHLITATGQRVTLRCSPRSGDLSVYWYQQSLDQGLQFLIQYYNGEERAKGNILERFSAQQFPDLHSELNLSSLELGDSALYFCASHGGSSTDTQYFGPGTRLTVL.